This T cell receptor beta chain was documented in a study of OX40 agonist ivuxolimab in advanced cancers. In the study overall: Every 2 weeks, patients got intravenous ivuxolimab at one of six dose levels (0.01-10 mg/kg). Three patients had partial responses: one hepatocellular carcinoma, two cutaneous melanoma.

The table came from immunoSEQ multiplex PCR; TCRdb's copy has only in-frame clones and leaves some out. Here the sample spans 50,000 to 70,000 clones, around 90% being singletons. The germline V gene encodes CDR1 SGHTA and CDR2 FQGTGA. CDR3 length equals 15 residues. Note on this clone: One end of the junction is discordant with germline, which a read error may explain.

The sequence came from an adult with an advanced solid tumor such as melanoma, head and neck, liver or kidney cancer. This chain connects TRBV7-3 to TRBJ2-4; D is possibly TRBD2 (6 bases). The sample consisted of CD4+ or CD8+ T cells sorted from blood, taken in a trial of the OX40 agonist ivuxolimab. CDR3 nucleotides: TGTGCCAGCAGCATAACTGGGAGGACCAAAAACATTCAGTACTTC. This sequence encodes CASSITGRTKNIQYF.